Below are 4 T cell receptor beta chains sequenced from a single sample in a study of T cells in Graves' hyperthyroidism and ophthalmopathy (dated by TCRdb to about 2019). The method behind the library was multiplex PCR. For sequencing, an Illumina HiSeq 2000 was employed. The TCR beta CDR3 regions were amplified from RNA transcripts. The TCR CDR3 was subjected to a first round of RT-PCR using the HTBI primer set and the Qiagen OneStep RT-PCR kit. TCRdb applied fastp at Q25 and MiXCR to the public reads, then kept only in-frame beta chains. A single entry per CDR3 protein holds the most common genes and DNA from its merged rows. The sample table holds some 400,000 distinct CDR3 sequences, of which approximately 19% were seen once. Together, the top ten hold about 3.7% of the sample. The specimen sequenced was blood. Every receptor here comes from a woman between 18 and 29 years old with Graves' hyperthyroidism.

V gene TRBV2 combines with J gene TRBJ1-2, with a tentative D call TRBD1 (5 bases). Germline V gene sequence: CDR1 SNHLY, CDR2 FYNNEI. The CDR3 has 14 residues. V was shortened by 3 bases and J by 5 bases, with 13 bases between the two germline ends. CDR3 in amino acids: CASSDMGREYGYTF. In DNA form, the CDR3 reads TGTGCCAGCAGTGATATGGGACGGGAATATGGCTACACCTTC.

There are many counts of this clonotype. The conserved closing phenylalanine or tryptophan is absent in this CDR3, likely reflecting a read error. No DNA is shown, since the ends of the CDR3 on it are uncertain; the CDR3 is the one TCRdb lists. This chain links TRBV6-4 with TRBJ1-3; the D segment call TRBD1 is taken from the table without a DNA check. CDR1 and CDR2 (germline): MRHNA, SNTAGT. The CDR3 comprises 15 residues, both ends counted. The CDR3 sequence: CASTKTPGRHPPSGP.

To note about this clonotype: Given a much more abundant clone one base away, this may be a read error. This chain's CDR3 is CASSQSLTLQETQYF. Here the CDR3 DNA reads TGCGCCAGCAGCCAATCCCTGACCCTCCAAGAGACCCAGTACTTC. This chain connects TRBV4-1 to TRBJ2-5, with D uncertain. CDR1 is MGHRA, CDR2 YSYEKL, per germline. The CDR3 consists of 15 residues. The V gene lost 2 bases and the J gene lost 1 base, with 11 bases spanning the gap.

This clonotype was observed at least ten times. One end of the junction does not line up with germline, which may come from a read error. The chain couples TRBV9 to TRBJ2-5; D uncertain. This CDR3 contains 13 residues. Germline V CDR1 and CDR2: SGDLS, YYNGEE. CDR3 residues: CASSVDGREAQYF. The CDR3 nucleotides are TGTGCCAGCAGCGTAGATGGCAGAGAGGCCCAGTACTTC.